One and the same sample provided the 30 T cell receptor beta chains below, sequenced in a study of a mutant IDH1 vaccine in newly diagnosed glioma. Measured with immunoSEQ multiplex PCR; TCRdb has only the in-frame clones, and not every one. The sample has tens of thousands of clones, about four fifths seen once. Time point here: baseline, week 1 (first vaccination visit). The treatment: pre-vaccination baseline after standard-of-care therapy. Sequencing used PBMCs, obtained from a glioma patient treated with radiotherapy, temozolomide or both. The receptors here all came from a man aged 18 to 30 with glioma.

The rearrangement joins TRBV4-3 to TRBJ1-3; 8 bases are shared with TRBD1. Trimming at V came to 4 bases and at J to 4 bases, leaving 6 bases not matched to a gene. Germline assignment: CDR1 LGHNA and CDR2 YSLEER. This CDR3 has 15 amino acids. The CDR3, as DNA: TGCGCCAGCAGCCCCACAGGGGGTTCAGGAAACACCATATATTTT. This sequence encodes CASSPTGGSGNTIYF.

V gene TRBV30 combines with J gene TRBJ2-2; tentative D call: TRBD1 (5 bases). Germline lookup yields CDR1 GTSNPN and CDR2 SVGIG (reference sequence). V was cut by 0 bases and J by 4 bases, with 9 bases left in between. This CDR3 spans 14 amino acids. The CDR3: CAWSVRQFTGELFF. CDR3 in DNA: TGTGCCTGGAGTGTACGACAGTTCACCGGGGAGCTGTTTTTT.

J is TRBJ1-1 and V is TRBV7-2; a weak D match, TRBD1 (5 bases). Trimming removed 0 bases at V and 7 bases at J, with 15 bases between. CDR1 is SGHTA, CDR2 FQGNSA, per germline. The CDR3 sequence is 15 residues long. The CDR3 loop reads CASSLARAQGVEAFF. The CDR3 nucleotides read TGTGCCAGCAGCTTAGCGCGGGCCCAGGGTGTTGAAGCTTTCTTT.

The chain couples TRBV6-1 to TRBJ2-7; 7 nucleotides match TRBD1. Germline V gives CDR1 MNHNS, CDR2 SASEGT. The CDR3 has 16 amino acids. The V and J ends lost 4 bases and 1 base, in that order; junction bases with no gene match: 10. Written as DNA, the CDR3 is TGTGCCAGCAGTGTCCACCGGGACAGTTTTTCCTACGAGCAGTACTTC. Its translation: CASSVHRDSFSYEQYF.

A single count supports this clone. V gene TRBV19 combines with J gene TRBJ1-5; 7 positions match TRBD1. The CDR3 spans 18 residues. The V and J ends lost 4 bases and 0 bases, in that order; junction bases with no gene match: 12. Germline CDR1 LNHDA, CDR2 SQIVND (reference sequence). The CDR3 region is CASSTRDSSTYSNQPQHF. In DNA, the CDR3 is TGTGCCAGTAGTACCCGGGACAGCTCGACATATAGCAATCAGCCCCAGCATTTT.

This clone was observed a single time. This chain connects TRBV5-1 to TRBJ1-4; D unresolved. This CDR3 has 16 residues. Per germline, CDR1 SGHRS and CDR2 YFSETQ. With 2 bases removed from V and 11 bases from J, the gap between germline ends came to 22 bases. CDR3 DNA sequence: TGCGCCAGCAGCTTAATGCTCCCAAACCGCACCGGGAAACTGTTTTTT. Residues: CASSLMLPNRTGKLFF.

This chain connects TRBV27 to TRBJ1-1; D possibly corresponds to TRBD1 (5 bases). The CDR3 has 16 residues. V shed 5 bases and J shed 2 bases, with 18 bases lying between them. Germline-derived CDR1 and CDR2 are MNHEY and SMNVEV (reference sequence). CDR3 bases: TGTGCCAGCAGTCCCCGAGCGGGGGTAACTAACACTGAAGCTTTCTTT. The encoded protein is CASSPRAGVTNTEAFF.

The chain combines TRBV19 with TRBJ2-7; TRBD2 agrees at 7 bases. Germline V gene lookup returns CDR1 LNHDA and CDR2 SQIVND (reference sequence). The CDR3 is made up of 16 amino acids. Trimming cost V 3 bases and J 0 bases; bases outside gene matches: 8. The CDR3 spells CASSIASGGSSYEQYF. The DNA for the CDR3 is TGTGCCAGTAGTATTGCCTCCGGGGGGAGCTCCTACGAGCAGTACTTC.

J is TRBJ1-1 and V is TRBV6-6; perhaps TRBD1 as D (5 bases). The CDR3 covers 11 residues. Trimming pared 2 bases from V and 10 bases from J, leaving 8 bases between. CDR1 is MNHNY, CDR2 SVGAGI, per germline (reference sequence). In DNA, the CDR3 is TGTGCCAGCAGTTACCGGGACTTAGCTTTCTTT. This sequence encodes CASSYRDLAFF.

This sequence joins TRBV30 and TRBJ1-6; no firm D call. V dropped 8 bases and J dropped 7 bases, with 18 bases sitting between them. Germline V gene lookup returns CDR1 GTSNPN and CDR2 SVGIG (reference sequence). The CDR3 contains 14 residues. The CDR3 reads CAVRVAPSNSPLHF. CDR3 nucleotide sequence: TGTGCCGTACGGGTGGCACCGTCAAATTCACCCCTCCACTTT.

V is TRBV2 and J is TRBJ1-5, with a weak D call TRBD1 (6 bases). The ends were cut back, 5 bases at V and 5 bases at J, with 28 bases in the middle. The CDR3 is 19 residues long. Germline CDR1 reads SNHLY; CDR2 reads FYNNEI. DNA of the CDR3: TGTGCCAGCAGTCCATACTTCGGGGGACAATCCTCTTGGGATCAGCCCCAGCATTTT. It codes for CASSPYFGGQSSWDQPQHF.

This chain connects TRBV6-5 to TRBJ1-6; no clear D gene. V was cut by 7 bases and J by 5 bases, with 12 bases left in between. The germline V gene encodes CDR1 MNHEY and CDR2 SVGAGI. The CDR3 consists of 14 residues. The DNA of the CDR3 is TGTGCCAGCACCATGGGGATAAATAATTCACCCCTCCACTTT. This encodes CASTMGINNSPLHF.

The chain carries TRBV19 and TRBJ1-5; D is perhaps TRBD1 (5 bases). Germline V lookup: CDR1 LNHDA, CDR2 SQIVND (reference sequence). V gave up 5 bases and J gave up 9 bases, with 20 bases separating them. This CDR3 comprises 15 residues. The CDR3, as DNA: TGTGCCAGTAGTCCTGGACACACCATTCGGGGGCCCCAGCATTTT. Translation: CASSPGHTIRGPQHF.

V gene TRBV29-1 combines with J gene TRBJ1-1; 7 bases match TRBD1. J lost 2 bases, V lost 7 bases, and 7 bases had no gene match. The length of the CDR3 is 13 residues. The V gene's germline CDR1 is SQVTM and CDR2 ANQGSEA. As DNA, the CDR3 is TGCAGCGGGAAACAGGGGTATAACACTGAAGCTTTCTTT. Its protein is CSGKQGYNTEAFF.

The rearrangement uses TRBV4-1 and TRBJ2-2, with D possibly matching TRBD1 (5 bases). V shed 4 bases and J shed 3 bases, with 9 bases lying between them. CDR3 size: 14 residues. The V gene's germline CDR1 is MGHRA and CDR2 YSYEKL. CDR3: CASSRTGYTGELFF. The CDR3 coding sequence is TGCGCCAGCAGCCGAACAGGCTACACCGGGGAGCTGTTTTTT.

This clone was counted a few times. The chain carries TRBV18 and TRBJ2-7; 9 nucleotides agree with TRBD1. Germline CDR1 and CDR2: KGHSH and LQKENI. The ends lost 6 bases at V and 0 bases at J; junction bases unmatched: 9. CDR3 length: 16 residues. As DNA, the CDR3 is TGTGCCAGCTCTCAACCCGGGGGACAGGGCTCCTACGAGCAGTACTTC. Amino acids: CASSQPGGQGSYEQYF.

This chain links TRBV27 with TRBJ2-7; D gene uncertain. Trimming took 0 bases from V and 2 from J, leaving 8 bases between them. Germline lookup yields CDR1 MNHEY and CDR2 SMNVEV (reference sequence). This CDR3 has 14 amino acids. CDR3 amino acids: CASSLSGLAYEQYF. The CDR3 nucleotides read TGTGCCAGCAGTTTATCGGGGTTAGCCTACGAGCAGTACTTC.

The chain carries TRBV4-3 and TRBJ2-7; D is unresolved. Trimming took 0 bases from V and 2 from J, leaving 8 bases between them. This CDR3 contains 14 residues. The germline CDR1 and CDR2 sequences are LGHNA and YSLEER. CDR3 loop: CASSQEPGPYEQYF. CDR3 DNA sequence: TGCGCCAGCAGCCAAGAACCGGGCCCCTACGAGCAGTACTTC.

This clone occurred once. The V and J genes are TRBV30 and TRBJ2-3, with 12 bases aligning to TRBD2. This CDR3 comprises 15 residues. Germline CDR1 and CDR2: GTSNPN and SVGIG (reference sequence). The ends lost 8 bases at V and 4 bases at J; junction bases unmatched: 10. CDR3 region: CATDSSGRASDTQYF. The CDR3 DNA reads TGTGCCACGGACTCTAGCGGGAGGGCCTCAGATACGCAGTATTTT.

The chain recombines TRBV29-1 with TRBJ2-7; D may be TRBD1 (5 bases). In germline, CDR1 is SQVTM, CDR2 ANQGSEA. The V end lost 3 bases, the J end lost 6 bases, and 12 bases lay between the germline ends. The CDR3 consists of 12 residues. The CDR3 loop reads CSVEGTGPEQYF. The CDR3 nucleotides are TGCAGCGTTGAGGGAACAGGACCCGAGCAGTACTTC.

The chain carries TRBV7-3 and TRBJ2-5; D perhaps matches TRBD2 (6 bases). This CDR3 region has 14 residues. Germline CDR1 reads SGHTA; CDR2 reads FQGTGA. V shed 3 bases and J shed 4 bases, with 12 bases lying between them. The CDR3 region is CASSFGGLVETQYF. Written as DNA, the CDR3 is TGTGCCAGCAGCTTCGGGGGACTTGTAGAGACCCAGTACTTC.

There are a few counts of this clone. The rearrangement joins TRBV9 to TRBJ1-1; D is undetermined. This CDR3 region has 16 residues. The V gene's germline CDR1 is SGDLS and CDR2 YYNGEE. V was trimmed by 4 bases and J by 0 bases, leaving 16 bases between them. The CDR3 spells CASSPRIVPLNTEAFF. CDR3 coding DNA: TGTGCCAGCAGCCCAAGAATAGTCCCTTTGAACACTGAAGCTTTCTTT. Using reference TRBV9 and TRBJ1-1 for the parts outside the CDR3, the full variable domain is DSGVTQTPKHLITATGQRVTLRCSPRSGDLSVYWYQQSLDQGLQFLIQYYNGEERAKGNILERFSAQQFPDLHSELNLSSLELGDSALYFCASSPRIVPLNTEAFFGQGTRLTVV.

This sequence joins TRBV30 and TRBJ1-3; perhaps TRBD1 as D (5 bases). CDR3 length: 12 residues. V was shortened by 8 bases and J by 0 bases, with 8 bases between the two germline ends. In germline, CDR1 is GTSNPN, CDR2 SVGIG (reference sequence). This CDR3 reads CAQGVSGNTIYF. Written as DNA, the CDR3 is TGTGCCCAAGGGGTCTCTGGAAACACCATATATTTT.

The rearrangement joins TRBV29-1 to TRBJ2-1; no clear D gene. Germline assignment: CDR1 SQVTM and CDR2 ANQGSEA. This CDR3 has 14 residues. V was shortened by 4 bases and J by 1 base, with 11 bases between the two germline ends. CDR3 nucleotide sequence: TGCAGCGTTGTGTTAAGTTCTTCCTACAATGAGCAGTTCTTC. This codes for CSVVLSSSYNEQFF.

This clone has a handful of counts. The rearrangement uses TRBV7-9 and TRBJ1-5, with D perhaps matching TRBD1 (5 bases). The CDR3 length is 12 residues. The V end was cut by 3 bases, the J end by 10 bases, with 10 bases between. Germline V gives CDR1 SEHNR, CDR2 FQNEAQ (reference sequence). The CDR3 bases are TGTGCCAGCAGCTTGGGCAGGGAACCCCAGCATTTT. It specifies CASSLGREPQHF.

About this clone itself: Because the CDR3's place on the DNA is in doubt, the DNA is left out and the CDR3 is given as listed by TCRdb. The V and J genes are TRBV21-1 and TRBJ1-2. TRBV21-1 is reported as a pseudogene. Inclusive of both ends, the CDR3 amounts to 21 amino acids. CDR3 region: CASSRLRPSYGYTFEGHGYTF.

The genes are TRBV5-6 and TRBJ2-3; the match to TRBD2 covers 9 bases. CDR1 SGHDT and CDR2 YYEEEE come from the germline V gene. The ends lost 6 bases at V and 4 bases at J; junction bases unmatched: 15. The CDR3 covers 17 residues. The CDR3 DNA reads as TGTGCCAGCACCCGTCGAGGGGGACTAGCATCTGCAGATACGCAGTATTTT. Translated, it gives CASTRRGGLASADTQYF.

Only a few counts were recorded for this clone. The chain is built from TRBV5-1 and TRBJ1-1; unclear D gene. Germline CDR1 SGHRS, CDR2 YFSETQ. The CDR3 extends over 8 amino acids. CDR3 loop: CAAPGAFF. The CDR3 DNA follows: TGCGCAGCCCCGGGGGCTTTCTTT.

This rearrangement joins TRBV4-3 to TRBJ2-1; D remains ambiguous. Trimming removed 0 bases from V and 9 bases from J, with 12 bases in between. CDR3 size: 14 residues. Germline V gene data show CDR1 as LGHNA and CDR2 as YSLEER. CDR3 loop: CASSQDRLTGEQFF. CDR3 DNA sequence: TGCGCCAGCAGCCAAGATAGACTCACGGGTGAGCAGTTCTTC.

V is TRBV9 and J is TRBJ1-2; 8 bases are a match to TRBD1. Germline-derived CDR1 and CDR2 are SGDLS and YYNGEE. J lost 2 bases, V lost 4 bases, and 7 bases had no gene match. The CDR3 covers 15 residues. CDR3 amino acids: CASSPHGQGNYGYTF. The CDR3 DNA reads TGTGCCAGCAGCCCGCACGGACAGGGCAACTATGGCTACACCTTC.